These 5 T cell receptor beta chains originate from one sample sequenced in a study of T cell repertoires in ileal Crohn's disease. The protocol was immunoSEQ multiplex PCR, while the TCRdb copy is restricted to in-frame clones and leaves out a portion. Of approximately 7,900 clones in the sample, about four fifths were seen once. What was sequenced was ileal tissue. The receptors originated from an adult with Crohn's disease.

The chain carries TRBV4-1 and TRBJ2-4; TRBD2 might be the D (5 bases). The V end was cut by 2 bases, the J end by 9 bases, with 11 bases between. In germline, CDR1 is MGHRA, CDR2 YSYEKL. The CDR3 contains 13 residues. CDR3 region: CASSQPTSIIQYF. The CDR3 region has the DNA TGCGCCAGCAGCCAACCAACTAGTATCATTCAGTACTTC.

This clone was seen only a few times. The chain uses TRBV4-1 and TRBJ2-1; 7 nucleotides agree with TRBD2. The J segment lost 3 bases and the V segment lost 4 bases, leaving 15 bases of the junction unmatched. The CDR3 consists of 18 residues. Germline lookup yields CDR1 MGHRA and CDR2 YSYEKL. CDR3 region: CASSRKGTNGGSYNEQFF. In DNA, the CDR3 is TGCGCCAGCAGCCGCAAGGGGACTAACGGGGGGAGCTACAATGAGCAGTTCTTC.

In its sample, this clone was seen once. The chain combines TRBV11-3 with TRBJ1-1; D may be TRBD1 (6 bases). The germline CDR1 and CDR2 sequences are SGHNT and YENEEA. Trimming removed 4 bases at V and 1 base at J, with 10 bases between. The CDR3 is 14 amino acids. CDR3 amino acids: CASSSQGRNTEAFF. CDR3 in DNA: TGTGCCAGCAGCTCCCAGGGGAGGAACACTGAAGCTTTCTTT.

The chain joins TRBV29-1 to TRBJ2-1, with 7 bases that match TRBD2. Unmatched junction bases numbered 15, after V lost 7 bases and J lost 12 bases. This CDR3 is 13 amino acids long. Germline CDR1 reads SQVTM; CDR2 reads ANQGSEA. CDR3 DNA: TGCAGCGCCGTAAGGGGCGGGAGCTCGGCGCAGTTCTTC. Its protein product is CSAVRGGSSAQFF.

This chain joins TRBV11-2 and TRBJ2-5, with D perhaps TRBD2 (5 bases). The DNA end lines up better with TRBJ2-7; the J call may be wrong. Germline values: CDR1 SGHAT, CDR2 FQNNGV. There are 14 residues in the CDR3. As DNA, the CDR3 is TGTGCCAGCAGCTTACCAAGACTAACCTACGAGCAGTACTTC. This sequence encodes CASSLPRLTYEQYF.